These 25 T cell receptor beta chains share one sample of origin, sequenced in a study of shared clonotypes between healthy human individuals. Profiling relied on immunoSEQ multiplex PCR, and the TCRdb table lists in-frame clones only, not all of them. The repertoire holds about 490,000 clones, over 70% seen once, with about 13% in the top ten. Sequencing was carried out using PBMCs. These receptors were collected from a woman aged 35 to 49 in good health. Some clones in this sample may be carry-over from other donors' samples.

The chain carries TRBV29-1 and TRBJ2-7; 7 positions agree with TRBD1. This CDR3 region has 13 residues. Germline V gene lookup returns CDR1 SQVTM and CDR2 ANQGSEA. Germline trimming cut 7 bases from V and 4 bases from J; bases unmatched to any gene: 10. CDR3: CSAISGTAYEQYF. In DNA form, the CDR3 reads TGCAGCGCCATATCCGGGACAGCTTACGAGCAGTACTTC.

As to this clone: One junction end disagrees with the germline gene, perhaps due to a read error. This chain connects TRBV7-7 to TRBJ2-5; D gene unclear. The CDR3 is 14 amino acids. Per the germline V gene, CDR1 is SSHAT and CDR2 is FNYEAQ (reference sequence). The CDR3 protein is CASSSTRAEETQYF. The CDR3 DNA reads as TGTGCTAGCAGCTCCACAAGGGCGGAAGAGACCCAGTACTTC.

With respect to this clone: Since a much larger clone is just one base distant, this may be a read error. J is TRBJ2-1 and V is TRBV14, with D perhaps matching TRBD1 or TRBD2 (7 bases each). CDR1 and CDR2 from the germline V gene are SGHDN and FVKESK. The CDR3 spans 15 residues. CDR3 sequence (DNA): TGTGACAGCAGCTTCAGGGGAGGGGGCCTGAATGAGCAGTTCTTC. It encodes CDSSFRGGGLNEQFF. Based on the CDR3 plus reference TRBV14 and TRBJ2-1, the full variable domain is EAGVTQFPSHSVIEKGQTVTLRCDPISGHDNLYWYRRVMGKEIKFLLHFVKESKQDESGMPNNRFLAERTGGTYSTLKVQPAELEDSGVYFCDSSFRGGGLNEQFFGPGTRLTVL.

This clone was picked up a small number of times. V gene TRBV7-9 combines with J gene TRBJ1-2; D is undetermined. The CDR3 extends over 12 amino acids. Germline V gene data show CDR1 as SEHNR and CDR2 as FQNEAQ (reference sequence). Trimming took 2 bases from V and 6 from J, leaving 7 bases between them. The CDR3 DNA follows: TGTGCCAGCAGCTTATCATGGGATGGCTACACCTTC. Translated, it gives CASSLSWDGYTF.

As for this clone: A far larger clone is off by one base, so a read error is likely. V and J are TRBV7-9 and TRBJ2-3, with TRBD2 matching over 7 bases. The germline V gene has CDR1 SEHNR and CDR2 FQNEAQ (reference sequence). This CDR3 has 13 amino acids. The CDR3 DNA follows: TGTGCCAGCCGCCGGGAGGACACAGGTACGCAGTATTTT. Its translation is CASRREDTGTQYF.

This chain connects TRBV6-1 to TRBJ1-5; D gene uncertain. The CDR3 runs to 12 residues. Per the germline V gene, CDR1 is MNHNS and CDR2 is SASEGT. V lost 3 bases to trimming and J lost 12 bases, with 12 bases between them. The CDR3 DNA reads TGTGCCAGCAGTGAGAAGGGTCGGCGCCAGCATTTT. Translation: CASSEKGRRQHF.

The chain couples TRBV18 to TRBJ2-7; TRBD1 is a possible D gene (6 bases). The germline V gene has CDR1 KGHSH and CDR2 LQKENI. This CDR3 is built from 14 residues. Trimming removed 3 bases from V and 0 bases from J, with 9 bases in between. This CDR3 is CASSPEQGSYEQYF. DNA of the CDR3: TGTGCCAGCTCACCGGAACAGGGCTCCTACGAGCAGTACTTC.

This clone has a handful of counts. The V call is TRBV6-1, the J call TRBJ1-4, with TRBD1 matching 8 bases. The V gene's germline CDR1 is MNHNS and CDR2 SASEGT. After removal of 7 bases from V and 5 bases from J, the junction contained 6 bases not matched to a gene. The CDR3 has 14 residues. CDR3 sequence: CASTVDRVNEKLFF. The DNA of the CDR3 is TGTGCCAGCACCGTGGACAGGGTAAATGAAAAACTGTTTTTT.

About this clone itself: The likely explanation is a read error, given a far larger clone one base away. Other DNA sequences of this sample code for an identical CDR3. This chain joins TRBV5-1 and TRBJ1-2; TRBD1 is a possible D gene (5 bases). V shed 0 bases and J shed 4 bases, with 13 bases lying between them. Germline V CDR1 and CDR2: SGHRS, YFSETQ. The CDR3 length is 15 residues. The CDR3 bases are TGCGCCAGCAGCTTGGGCCGGCAGGGCCTCTATGGCTACACCTTC. This codes for CASSLGRQGLYGYTF.

The CDR3 spells CASSHPSGAGVAGGGELFF. The CDR3, as DNA: TGTGCCAGCAGTCACCCTTCTGGAGCGGGAGTTGCAGGTGGCGGGGAGCTGTTTTTT. The chain joins TRBV28 to TRBJ2-2; TRBD2 matches 8 bases. V gave up 5 bases and J gave up 7 bases; unmatched junction bases: 21. The CDR3 sequence is 19 residues long. Germline lookup yields CDR1 MDHEN and CDR2 SYDVKM.

The chain combines TRBV7-8 with TRBJ2-1; D possibly uses TRBD1 or TRBD2 (5 bases each). The CDR3 spans 12 residues. The V end was cut by 10 bases, the J end by 7 bases, with 14 bases between. Germline V gene data show CDR1 as SGHVS and CDR2 as FQNEAQ. For the CDR3, the DNA is TGTGCCACCCGGGACGGTGTGAATGAGCAGTTCTTC. Its translation: CATRDGVNEQFF.

This clone was seen just once. The J gene is TRBJ1-2, the V gene TRBV30; D possibly corresponds to TRBD1 (5 bases). The germline V gene encodes CDR1 GTSNPN and CDR2 SVGIG (reference sequence). V was cut by 1 base and J by 4 bases, with 13 bases left in between. This CDR3 is built from 14 residues. CDR3 sequence: CAWSAPGTGYGYTF. The CDR3 DNA is TGTGCCTGGAGTGCCCCCGGGACCGGCTATGGCTACACCTTC. The full variable domain, with the rest looked up from reference TRBV30 and TRBJ1-2, is SQTIHQWPATLVQPVGSPLSLECTVEGTSNPNLYWYRQAAGRGLQLLFYSVGIGQISSEVPQNLSASRPQDRQFILSSKKLLLSDSGFYLCAWSAPGTGYGYTFGSGTRLTVV.

This chain uses TRBV28 with TRBJ1-1, with D maybe TRBD1 (6 bases). This CDR3 comprises 15 residues. Trimming took 7 bases from V and 4 from J, leaving 19 bases between them. Germline CDR1 MDHEN, CDR2 SYDVKM. The CDR3 region is CASTLLEDRGTEAFF. CDR3 in DNA: TGTGCCAGCACCCTGTTGGAGGACAGAGGCACTGAAGCTTTCTTT.

This chain uses TRBV7-9 with TRBJ1-5, with TRBD1 matching 11 bases. The CDR3 length is 19 residues. J gave up 2 bases and V 5 bases, and 14 bases lay outside the gene matches. CDR1 and CDR2 (germline): SEHNR, FQNEAQ (reference sequence). The CDR3 bases are TGTGCCAGCAGCAAAGGACAGGGGGCGAGCATCCGGGGCAATCAGCCCCAGCATTTT. Amino acids: CASSKGQGASIRGNQPQHF.

This clone occurred a few times. CDR3 residues: CASRDRDRSSYEQYF. In nucleotides, the CDR3 is TGTGCCAGCAGGGACCGGGACAGGAGCTCCTACGAGCAGTACTTC. The rearrangement links TRBV5-8 to TRBJ2-7; 8 bases are a match to TRBD1. The CDR3 covers 15 residues. Germline CDR1 SGHTS, CDR2 YDEGEE. With V trimmed by 5 bases and J by 0 bases, 7 bases remained unmatched.

Remarks on this clone: This likely traces to a read error, being one base from a far larger clone. Other nucleotide sequences from this sample produce the same CDR3. This sequence joins TRBV6-6 and TRBJ1-1, with D possibly matching TRBD1 (5 bases). CDR3 length: 15 residues. The germline gives CDR1 MNHNY, CDR2 SVGAGI (reference sequence). The CDR3 region is CASSYSLLLGTEAFF. CDR3 DNA: TGTGCCAGCAGTTACTCCCTCCTACTAGGGACTGAGGCTTTCTTT.

This clone was observed a handful of times. This may be a read error, as it is one base from a much larger clone. The J gene is TRBJ2-2, the V gene TRBV18; 7 positions agree with TRBD2. CDR3 length: 15 amino acids. The germline V gene has CDR1 KGHSH and CDR2 LQKENI. V lost 2 bases, J lost 0 bases, and 0 bases stayed unmatched. CDR3 sequence: CASSPSGANTGELFF. CDR3 DNA sequence: TGTGCCAGCTCACCAAGCGGGGCGAACACCGGGGAGCTGTTTTTT. Variable domain in full (rest from reference TRBV18 and TRBJ2-2): NAGVMQNPRHLVRRRGQEARLRCSPMKGHSHVYWYRQLPEEGLKFMVYLQKENIIDESGMPKERFSAEFPKEGPSILRIQQVVRGDSAAYFCASSPSGANTGELFFGEGSRLTVL.

J is TRBJ1-1 and V is TRBV5-1; 12 bases map to TRBD1. The CDR3 runs to 18 residues. The ends lost 2 bases at V and 0 bases at J; junction bases unmatched: 8. From germline, CDR1 is SGHRS and CDR2 YFSETQ. DNA of the CDR3: TGCGCCAGCAGCTTTGCTCCGGGACAGGGGGCTATGAACACTGAAGCTTTCTTT. Its translation is CASSFAPGQGAMNTEAFF. The full variable domain, in which reference TRBV5-1 and TRBJ1-1 provide the parts outside the CDR3, is KAGVTQTPRYLIKTRGQQVTLSCSPISGHRSVSWYQQTPGQGLQFLFEYFSETQRNKGNFPGRFSGRQFSNSRSEMNVSTLELGDSALYLCASSFAPGQGAMNTEAFFGQGTRLTVV.

Regarding this clone: One end of the junction fails to match germline, which may point to a read error. Other nucleotide sequences from this sample produce the same CDR3. V is TRBV4-2 and J is TRBJ2-7; 7 bases line up with TRBD2. This CDR3 has 15 residues. CDR1 LGHNA and CDR2 YNFKEQ come from the germline V gene. The CDR3 reads CASSQVSSGSYEQCF. CDR3 coding DNA: TGTGCCAGCAGCCAAGTGTCTAGCGGTAGCTACGAGCAGTGCTTC.

Notes on this clone: This may be a read error: a much more frequent sequence differs by one nucleotide. Other nucleotide sequences in the sample specify the same CDR3. CDR3 residues: CASSPPGTSGSPQFF. The CDR3 coding sequence is TGTGCCAGCAGTCCACCCGGGACTAGTGGGAGCCCGCAGTTCTTC. The chain is built from TRBV6-1 and TRBJ2-1; 8 bases fit TRBD2. V shed 5 bases, J shed 12 bases, and the junction held 15 bases outside the gene matches. Germline loops: CDR1 MNHNS, CDR2 SASEGT. The CDR3 runs 15 residues.

The chain recombines TRBV2 with TRBJ2-5, with 9 nucleotides matching TRBD1. The CDR3 covers 13 residues. Germline V gives CDR1 SNHLY, CDR2 FYNNEI. Trimming cost V 7 bases and J 4 bases; bases outside gene matches: 4. The CDR3 is CASNQGQGETQYF. CDR3 DNA sequence: TGTGCCAGCAACCAGGGACAGGGAGAGACCCAGTACTTC. Supplemented by reference TRBV2 and TRBJ2-5, the full variable domain reads EPEVTQTPSHQVTQMGQEVILRCVPISNHLYFYWYRQILGQKVEFLVSFYNNEISEKSEIFDDQFSVERPDGSNFTLKIRSTKLEDSAMYFCASNQGQGETQYFGPGTRLLVL.

The chain joins TRBV5-4 to TRBJ2-2; 7 bases are a match to TRBD1. The CDR3 has 14 residues. Germline values: CDR1 SGHNT, CDR2 YYREEE (reference sequence). Germline trimming cut 4 bases from V and 2 bases from J; bases unmatched to any gene: 2. The CDR3 reads CASSRDRNTGELFF. CDR3 nucleotide sequence: TGTGCCAGCAGCCGGGACAGAAACACCGGGGAGCTGTTTTTT.

The V and J genes are TRBV5-1 and TRBJ1-1; no clear D gene. Between the trimmed V and J ends, which lost 1 base and 0 bases, there was a span of 16 bases. CDR1 and CDR2 from the germline V gene are SGHRS and YFSETQ. CDR3 length: 17 residues. The CDR3 loop is CASSLSWQASMNTEAFF. CDR3 sequence (DNA): TGCGCCAGCAGCTTGAGTTGGCAGGCATCGATGAACACTGAAGCTTTCTTT.

This clone was seen a handful of times. The chain couples TRBV4-1 to TRBJ2-5; 11 nucleotides match TRBD2. The CDR3 is made up of 15 amino acids. The ends lost 1 base at V and 2 bases at J; junction bases unmatched: 0. Per the germline V gene, CDR1 is MGHRA and CDR2 is YSYEKL. The chain's CDR3 is CASSQGTSGQETQYF. Here the CDR3 DNA reads TGCGCCAGCAGCCAAGGGACTAGCGGGCAAGAGACCCAGTACTTC.

The V gene is TRBV11-2, the J gene TRBJ2-3; D ambiguous. V was cut by 0 bases and J by 2 bases, with 9 bases left in between. CDR1 and CDR2 (germline): SGHAT, FQNNGV. This CDR3 comprises 15 residues. In DNA form, the CDR3 reads TGTGCCAGCAGCTTAGATTGGGCAGCCACAGATACGCAGTATTTT. Protein sequence: CASSLDWAATDTQYF.